This passage covers 29 T cell receptor beta chains from one sample sequenced in a study of regulatory T cells in long-lasting Graves disease. Time point given: newly diagnosed GD, antithyroid drugs for less than 3 months. RNA isolated from PBMCs was used to make the TCR library. For TCR beta, libraries came from iRepertoire HTBI primers and Arm-PCR of CDR3 regions. Using its own MiXCR run on the multiplex PCR reads, TCRdb lists one record per CDR3 protein. The sample holds 350,000 to 500,000 distinct CDR3 sequences, roughly 15% seen once. The sample was also reused in another study, on T cells in Graves' hyperthyroidism and ophthalmopathy.

The sample was peripheral blood mononuclear cells (PBMCs), taken at new diagnosis, from a patient treated with antithyroid drugs. The receptors stem from a woman younger than 45 with Graves disease.

The V call is TRBV7-6, the J call TRBJ2-1; TRBD2 matches at 14 bases. The CDR3 spans 16 residues. The V gene end was trimmed by 5 bases and the J gene end by 9 bases; junction bases not matched to a gene: 9. From germline, CDR1 is SGHVS and CDR2 FNYEAQ. CDR3 bases: TGTGCCAGCAGCCCGCGACTAGCGGGAGGGCCTGGTGAGCAGTTCTTC. Amino acid sequence: CASSPRLAGGPGEQFF.

Turning to this clonotype: This may come from a read error, since a much larger clone is one base off. The chain couples TRBV5-1 to TRBJ2-7, with TRBD2 identical over 8 bases. The CDR3 extends over 15 amino acids. With V trimmed by 1 base and J by 0 bases, 3 bases remained unmatched. Germline V gives CDR1 SGHRS, CDR2 YFSETQ. CDR3 loop: CASSLIAGSSYEQYF. The CDR3 nucleotides are TGCGCCAGCAGCTTGATAGCGGGGAGCTCCTACGAGCAGTACTTC.

This clonotype was seen at least ten times. V and J are TRBV11-2 and TRBJ1-1; D may be TRBD1 (5 bases). Germline CDR1 and CDR2: SGHAT and FQNNGV. This CDR3 contains 14 residues. V was trimmed by 6 bases and J by 3 bases, leaving 14 bases between them. The CDR3 coding sequence is TGTGCCAGCAGATTTCAGGGACCTCACACTGAAGCTTTCTTT. This encodes CASRFQGPHTEAFF.

This clonotype was observed a handful of times. The chain is built from TRBV10-3 and TRBJ1-2, with 7 bases fitting TRBD1. This CDR3 spans 14 amino acids. V gave up 7 bases and J gave up 3 bases; unmatched junction bases: 8. CDR1 is ENHRY and CDR2 is SYGVKD in the germline V gene. The CDR3 region has the DNA TGTGCCATCAAGGGAACCAGGGGGGACTATGGCTACACCTTC. Its translation is CAIKGTRGDYGYTF.

Concerning this clonotype: A read error is possible here, since a much larger clone lies one base away. CDR3 DNA sequence: TGTACCAGCAGTTCCCCCTCCAGGGGGTACACCTTC. This codes for CTSSSPSRGYTF. This chain uses TRBV28 with TRBJ1-2, with 7 bases lining up with TRBD1. The CDR3 is 12 amino acids. Germline assignment: CDR1 MDHEN and CDR2 SYDVKM.

This clonotype was detected many times. The rearrangement links TRBV28 to TRBJ2-1; a possible D gene is TRBD2 (5 bases). Germline-derived CDR1 and CDR2 are MDHEN and SYDVKM. V lost 8 bases and J 0 bases, leaving 14 bases between the germline ends. The CDR3 length is 15 residues. The DNA of the CDR3 is TGTGCCAGCGGGGAGCGGAGGAGCTCCTACAATGAGCAGTTCTTC. Protein product: CASGERRSSYNEQFF.

The rearrangement joins TRBV28 to TRBJ2-1; 7 bases match TRBD1. Unmatched junction bases numbered 6, after V lost 2 bases and J lost 2 bases. The CDR3 has 16 amino acids. The V gene's germline CDR1 is MDHEN and CDR2 SYDVKM. CDR3 nucleotide sequence: TGTGCCAGCAGTTTAATTCAGGGGGTGGCCTACAATGAGCAGTTCTTC. This codes for CASSLIQGVAYNEQFF.

This chain joins TRBV5-4 and TRBJ2-2; unclear D gene. Between the trimmed V and J ends, which lost 0 bases and 3 bases, there was a span of 15 bases. The CDR3 is made up of 17 amino acids. Per germline, CDR1 SGHNT and CDR2 YYREEE (reference sequence). CDR3 sequence reads: CASSLVTSPRDTGELFF. The CDR3 nucleotides read TGTGCCAGCAGCTTGGTGACCTCCCCAAGGGACACCGGGGAGCTGTTTTTT.

In its sample, this clonotype was seen many times. The chain uses TRBV7-2 and TRBJ1-5; no reliable D call. The V end lost 1 base, the J end lost 7 bases, and 14 bases lay between the germline ends. CDR1 is SGHTA, CDR2 FQGNSA, per germline. The CDR3 totals 15 residues. CDR3 nucleotides: TGTGCCAGCAGCTTAGTGTCGACGGCGGGGCAGCCCCAGCATTTT. It translates to CASSLVSTAGQPQHF. The full variable domain, with the rest looked up from reference TRBV7-2 and TRBJ1-5, is GAGVSQSPSNKVTEKGKDVELRCDPISGHTALYWYRQSLGQGLEFLIYFQGNSAPDKSGLPSDRFSAERTGGSVSTLTIQRTQQEDSAVYLCASSLVSTAGQPQHFGDGTRLSIL.

This clonotype was counted ten times or more. V is TRBV7-9 and J is TRBJ2-7; 8 nucleotides line up with TRBD2. V shed 6 bases and J 3 bases; nucleotides not matched to a gene: 10. The germline V gene has CDR1 SEHNR and CDR2 FQNEAQ (reference sequence). The CDR3 contains 15 residues. Here the CDR3 reads CASRQNSGSSYEQYF. The CDR3 DNA is TGTGCCAGCAGACAAAACAGCGGGAGTAGCTACGAGCAGTACTTC.

V usage is TRBV19 and J usage is TRBJ2-1; the D is unclear. The germline V gene has CDR1 LNHDA and CDR2 SQIVND (reference sequence). The CDR3 is 15 residues long. The V and J ends lost 5 bases and 0 bases respectively, with 11 bases between them. The CDR3 region has the DNA TGTGCCAGTAGTCATGGAGAAAACTCCTACAATGAGCAGTTCTTC. This sequence encodes CASSHGENSYNEQFF.

Many counts were recorded for this clonotype. This chain uses TRBV18 with TRBJ1-1; possible D gene TRBD1, 5 bases. The germline V gene encodes CDR1 KGHSH and CDR2 LQKENI. The V gene lost 3 bases and the J gene lost 8 bases, with 13 bases spanning the gap. This CDR3 comprises 13 residues. The CDR3 spells CASSPLGGDEAFF. CDR3 nucleotide sequence: TGTGCCAGCTCACCTCTAGGAGGGGACGAAGCTTTCTTT. Looking up the rest from reference TRBV18 and TRBJ1-1 gives the full variable domain: NAGVMQNPRHLVRRRGQEARLRCSPMKGHSHVYWYRQLPEEGLKFMVYLQKENIIDESGMPKERFSAEFPKEGPSILRIQQVVRGDSAAYFCASSPLGGDEAFFGQGTRLTVV.

This clonotype was counted ten times or more. The chain joins TRBV5-1 to TRBJ1-5; D perhaps matches TRBD1 (5 bases). Per the germline V gene, CDR1 is SGHRS and CDR2 is YFSETQ. With 4 bases removed from V and 0 bases from J, the gap between germline ends came to 11 bases. The CDR3 consists of 15 residues. The CDR3 loop is CASSTGTGSNQPQHF. The CDR3 DNA reads TGCGCCAGCAGCACGGGCACAGGTAGCAATCAGCCCCAGCATTTT.

This clonotype appeared many times. The chain has TRBV28 and TRBJ2-7; D gene uncertain. V shed 6 bases and J shed 13 bases, with 16 bases lying between them. Germline assignment: CDR1 MDHEN and CDR2 SYDVKM. The CDR3 extends over 11 amino acids. CDR3 sequence (DNA): TGTGCCAGCAGCCCCGGAAGCCACGTTTACTTC. The encoded protein is CASSPGSHVYF.

This clonotype has a count of ten or more. J is TRBJ2-1 and V is TRBV6-5; 7 nucleotides match TRBD1. The CDR3 covers 18 residues. V lost 3 bases, J lost 7 bases, and 18 bases stayed unmatched. Germline V gene lookup returns CDR1 MNHEY and CDR2 SVGAGI. CDR3 nucleotide sequence: TGTGCCAGCAGTTATGAAACAGGGGCAGGGACCACCGGGAATGAGCAGTTCTTC. As protein: CASSYETGAGTTGNEQFF.

Only a few counts were recorded for this clonotype. The rearrangement joins TRBV4-1 to TRBJ1-4; no firm D call. The CDR3 has 14 amino acids. CDR1 is MGHRA and CDR2 is YSYEKL in the germline V gene. V gave up 0 bases and J gave up 1 base, with 3 bases separating them. As DNA, the CDR3 is TGCGCCAGCAGCCAAGAAGAAACTAATGAAAAACTGTTTTTT. Protein product: CASSQEETNEKLFF.

With respect to this clonotype: A much more abundant neighbour one base away suggests this may be a read error. V and J are TRBV27 and TRBJ2-1; 10 nucleotides agree with TRBD2. From germline, CDR1 is MNHEY and CDR2 SMNVEV (reference sequence). The junction had 4 bases not matched to a gene; V was cut back by 3 bases and J by 2 bases. This CDR3 spans 16 amino acids. The CDR3 region is CASSLPSGRTYNEQFF. In DNA form, the CDR3 reads TGTGCCAGCAGTTTGCCTAGCGGGAGAACCTACAATGAGCAGTTCTTC.

This clonotype occurred many times. V gene TRBV7-8 combines with J gene TRBJ2-7, with 9 bases identical to TRBD1. From germline, CDR1 is SGHVS and CDR2 FQNEAQ. The V gene end was trimmed by 3 bases and the J gene end by 2 bases; junction bases not matched to a gene: 2. The CDR3 has 14 residues. CDR3 loop: CASSFRTGAYEQYF. CDR3 in DNA: TGTGCCAGCAGCTTTCGGACAGGGGCCTACGAGCAGTACTTC.

This clonotype was found many times. This rearrangement joins TRBV3-1 to TRBJ2-1, with D uncertain. This CDR3 is 14 amino acids long. V lost 0 bases, J lost 4 bases, and 7 bases lay in between. CDR1 LGHDT and CDR2 YNNKEL come from the germline V gene (reference sequence). DNA for the CDR3: TGTGCCAGCAGCCAAGATCCCCTGTACAATGAGCAGTTCTTC. It translates to CASSQDPLYNEQFF.

The J gene is TRBJ2-7, the V gene TRBV3-1; maybe TRBD1 (5 bases). The V gene lost 0 bases and the J gene lost 2 bases, with 14 bases spanning the gap. The CDR3 sequence is 16 residues long. Germline loops: CDR1 LGHDT, CDR2 YNNKEL (reference sequence). The CDR3 region is CASSQDRAGWPYEQYF. Written as DNA, the CDR3 is TGTGCCAGCAGCCAAGATCGGGCAGGGTGGCCCTACGAGCAGTACTTC.

The chain recombines TRBV4-1 with TRBJ2-5; 14 nucleotides agree with TRBD2. The CDR3 is 19 residues long. Trimming at V came to 4 bases and at J to 7 bases, leaving 17 bases not matched to a gene. Per germline, CDR1 MGHRA and CDR2 YSYEKL. This CDR3 reads CASSRGTSGSDWVRRTQYF. CDR3 bases: TGCGCCAGCAGCCGAGGGACTAGCGGGAGCGATTGGGTGAGGAGGACCCAGTACTTC.

The chain couples TRBV11-2 to TRBJ2-4, with 10 bases fitting TRBD1. There are 18 residues in the CDR3. Per germline, CDR1 SGHAT and CDR2 FQNNGV. The J segment lost 2 bases and the V segment lost 6 bases, leaving 13 bases of the junction unmatched. CDR3 sequence: CASSPMMWDRGSKNIQYF. CDR3 bases: TGTGCCAGCAGTCCGATGATGTGGGACAGGGGTTCCAAAAACATTCAGTACTTC.

This clonotype has just a few counts. Possible read error: a much larger clone is one base away. The gene calls are TRBV6-1 and TRBJ2-1; D not certain. The CDR3 consists of 15 residues. CDR1 MNHNS and CDR2 SASEGT come from the germline V gene. CDR3 bases: TGTGCCGGCAGTGAATTATTAGACTTCATCGGTGAGCAGTTCTTC. This gives the protein CAGSELLDFIGEQFF.

Of note for this clonotype: A much larger clone differs by one base, so this may be a read error. Here the CDR3 DNA reads TGTGCCAGCAGCCAAGTCATCACCCCTTACGGTGAGCAGTTCTTC. Protein sequence: CASSQVITPYGEQFF. This sequence joins TRBV14 and TRBJ2-1; no clear D. The CDR3 consists of 15 residues. The V gene lost 1 base and the J gene lost 9 bases, with 16 bases spanning the gap. The V gene's germline CDR1 is SGHDN and CDR2 FVKESK.

This clonotype was counted ten times or more. The chain links TRBV10-3 to TRBJ1-1, with D unresolved. Germline CDR1 reads ENHRY; CDR2 reads SYGVKD. V was shortened by 2 bases and J by 11 bases, with 15 bases between the two germline ends. CDR3 length equals 13 residues. The DNA for the CDR3 is TGTGCCATCAGTGAGCCGACCGAGCCTCGGGCTTTCTTT. Its protein is CAISEPTEPRAFF.

This clonotype showed up many times. The gene calls are TRBV30 and TRBJ2-1; 11 bases fit TRBD2. Germline CDR1 is GTSNPN and CDR2 is SVGIG (reference sequence). The CDR3 is made up of 15 amino acids. V lost 0 bases to trimming and J lost 9 bases; unmatched junction nucleotides: 7. The CDR3 protein is CAWSVDPSGRIEQFF. DNA of the CDR3: TGTGCCTGGAGTGTAGATCCTAGCGGGAGGATTGAGCAGTTCTTC.

This clonotype was counted ten times or more. The chain has TRBV5-4 and TRBJ1-5; tentatively, D is TRBD1 (5 bases). Deletions cut 2 bases from V and 4 bases from J, with 10 bases between. Germline lookup yields CDR1 SGHNT and CDR2 YYREEE (reference sequence). This CDR3 has 14 amino acids. CDR3 DNA: TGTGCCAGCAGCTTTGCGGGACCGAATCAGCCCCAGCATTTT. Protein product: CASSFAGPNQPQHF.

J is TRBJ1-2 and V is TRBV7-2; weak D call: TRBD1 (5 bases). The germline V gene has CDR1 SGHTA and CDR2 FQGNSA. V lost 8 bases, J lost 8 bases, and 24 bases lay in between. This CDR3 spans 15 amino acids. The CDR3 spells CASASRQGSVVGYTF. The CDR3 DNA reads as TGTGCCAGCGCCTCAAGGCAGGGATCGGTTGTCGGCTACACCTTC. The complete variable domain, with remaining parts taken from reference TRBV7-2 and TRBJ1-2, reads GAGVSQSPSNKVTEKGKDVELRCDPISGHTALYWYRQSLGQGLEFLIYFQGNSAPDKSGLPSDRFSAERTGGSVSTLTIQRTQQEDSAVYLCASASRQGSVVGYTFGSGTRLTVV.

For this clonotype: This sequence may be a read error, since a much larger clone differs from it by one base. The chain couples TRBV30 to TRBJ2-1; the D is unclear. This CDR3 comprises 16 residues. Germline-derived CDR1 and CDR2 are GTSNPN and SVGIG (reference sequence). The chain's CDR3 is CAWRAPRPASHNEQFF. In DNA form, the CDR3 reads TGTGCCTGGAGAGCTCCGCGGCCGGCCTCCCACAATGAGCAGTTCTTC.